This passage covers 19 T cell receptor beta chains from one sample sequenced in a study of CD8 T cells in Susac syndrome. cDNA came from around 0.54 to 1 ug RNA primed by random hexamers. TCRdb called the immunoSEQ multiplex PCR reads again in MiXCR, with one record for every CDR3 protein. The data hold under 200,000 distinct CDR3 sequences, with 90% to 95% observed a single time. Sequencing input: CD4+ T cells from PBMCs. These TCRs come from a human donor with Susac syndrome.

The chain recombines TRBV7-2 with TRBJ1-3, with 9 bases identical to TRBD1. The germline V gene has CDR1 SGHTA and CDR2 FQGNSA. The V and J ends lost 5 bases and 3 bases, in that order; junction bases with no gene match: 8. The CDR3 totals 16 residues. CDR3 in DNA: TGTGCCAGCAGCCCGGAACAGGGGGCTAGTGGAAACACCATATATTTT. As protein: CASSPEQGASGNTIYF.

This chain connects TRBV30 to TRBJ1-1; perhaps TRBD1 as D (5 bases). Germline loops: CDR1 GTSNPN, CDR2 SVGIG (reference sequence). This CDR3 has 13 amino acids. Trimming took 2 bases from V and 1 from J, leaving 8 bases between them. The CDR3 DNA reads TGTGCCTGGAGTAATGGGGGGAACACTGAAGCTTTCTTT. Protein product: CAWSNGGNTEAFF. The entire variable domain, with the rest obtained from reference TRBV30 and TRBJ1-1, is as follows: SQTIHQWPATLVQPVGSPLSLECTVEGTSNPNLYWYRQAAGRGLQLLFYSVGIGQISSEVPQNLSASRPQDRQFILSSKKLLLSDSGFYLCAWSNGGNTEAFFGQGTRLTVV.

The chain joins TRBV29-1 to TRBJ2-1, with D hard to call. V lost 1 base and J lost 6, with 4 bases in between. The V gene's germline CDR1 is SQVTM and CDR2 ANQGSEA. This CDR3 is built from 11 residues. The CDR3 sequence: CSVEAANEQFF. CDR3 DNA: TGCAGCGTTGAAGCGGCCAATGAGCAGTTCTTC.

The genes are TRBV15 and TRBJ1-5; D unresolved. The CDR3 covers 15 residues. V gave up 3 bases and J gave up 2 bases, with 11 bases separating them. CDR1 and CDR2 (germline): LNHNV, YYDKDF (reference sequence). Written as DNA, the CDR3 is TGTGCCACCAGCAGCTCCAGGAATGGCAATCAGCCCCAGCATTTT. Translated, it gives CATSSSRNGNQPQHF.

This chain joins TRBV5-4 and TRBJ2-7, with TRBD2 as a possible D gene (6 bases). The CDR3 is 12 amino acids. Germline assignment: CDR1 SGHNT and CDR2 YYREEE (reference sequence). The V end was cut by 0 bases, the J end by 6 bases, with 7 bases between. CDR3 residues: CASSLVEGEQYF. The CDR3 coding sequence is TGTGCCAGCAGCTTGGTGGAGGGCGAGCAGTACTTC. Together with reference TRBV5-4 and TRBJ2-7, the CDR3 gives the full variable domain: ETGVTQSPTHLIKTRGQQVTLRCSSQSGHNTVSWYQQALGQGPQFIFQYYREEENGRGNFPPRFSGLQFPNYSSELNVNALELDDSALYLCASSLVEGEQYFGPGTRLTVT.

J is TRBJ2-5 and V is TRBV4-2; 12 nucleotides line up with TRBD2. J lost 5 bases, V lost 4 bases, and 8 bases had no gene match. This CDR3 comprises 16 residues. Per germline, CDR1 LGHNA and CDR2 YNFKEQ. Written as DNA, the CDR3 is TGTGCCAGCAGCCGTCCTAGCGGGGGGGCCTCGGAGACCCAGTACTTC. This translates into CASSRPSGGASETQYF.

The chain links TRBV12-3 or TRBV12-4 to TRBJ2-4; D possibly uses TRBD1 or TRBD2 (5 bases each). V was trimmed by 5 bases and J by 7 bases, leaving 15 bases between them. This CDR3 has 14 amino acids. For the CDR3, the DNA is TGTGCCAGCAGTCCCCCGAGAGGGGCGAACATTCAGTACTTC. Translation: CASSPPRGANIQYF.

J is TRBJ2-4 and V is TRBV9; D perhaps matches TRBD2 (7 bases). This CDR3 region has 19 residues. Trimming shortened V by 0 bases and J by 3 bases, and 22 bases separated the two germline ends. In germline, CDR1 is SGDLS, CDR2 YYNGEE. CDR3: CASSVDKVEAGALKNIQYF. In DNA, the CDR3 is TGTGCCAGCAGCGTAGATAAGGTTGAGGCGGGGGCCCTCAAAAACATTCAGTACTTC.

The CDR3: CASSVGMGDNSPLHF. CDR3 nucleotides: TGTGCCAGCAGCGTAGGAATGGGCGACAATTCACCCCTCCACTTT. The chain carries TRBV9 and TRBJ1-6; D is undetermined. Germline CDR1 SGDLS, CDR2 YYNGEE. The CDR3 has 15 amino acids. The ends were cut back, 0 bases at V and 7 bases at J, with 11 bases in the middle. Complete variable domain (other parts from reference TRBV9 and TRBJ1-6): DSGVTQTPKHLITATGQRVTLRCSPRSGDLSVYWYQQSLDQGLQFLIQYYNGEERAKGNILERFSAQQFPDLHSELNLSSLELGDSALYFCASSVGMGDNSPLHFGNGTRLTVT.

The chain uses TRBV5-4 and TRBJ2-2; TRBD1 might be the D (6 bases). The V end was cut by 0 bases, the J end by 6 bases, with 6 bases between. The CDR3 has 13 amino acids. Germline CDR1 and CDR2: SGHNT and YYREEE (reference sequence). The CDR3 region is CASSLDRAGELFF. CDR3 bases: TGTGCCAGCAGCTTGGACAGGGCCGGGGAGCTGTTTTTT.

The chain recombines TRBV12-3 or TRBV12-4 with TRBJ2-1; TRBD2 matches at 11 bases. This CDR3 is built from 14 residues. J was trimmed by 12 bases and V by 5 bases; bases with no gene match: 9. The CDR3 is CASSPSGGPKGQFF. The CDR3 bases are TGTGCCAGCAGTCCTAGCGGGGGGCCCAAAGGGCAGTTCTTC.

The chain has TRBV20-1 and TRBJ1-6, with 10 bases aligning to TRBD1. The CDR3 consists of 13 residues. From germline, CDR1 is DFQATT and CDR2 SNEGSKA (reference sequence). With 6 bases clipped from V and 9 bases from J, the junction kept 5 bases outside the gene matches. CDR3 sequence reads: CSATGTGVSPLHF. The CDR3 region has the DNA TGCAGTGCAACCGGGACAGGGGTTTCACCCCTCCACTTT.

This rearrangement joins TRBV3-1 to TRBJ2-5; no definite D call. Germline assignment: CDR1 LGHDT and CDR2 YNNKEL (reference sequence). V was shortened by 3 bases and J by 0 bases, with 11 bases between the two germline ends. CDR3 length: 15 amino acids. CDR3 region: CASSHPVRYQETQYF. CDR3 DNA sequence: TGTGCCAGCAGCCACCCCGTCAGGTACCAAGAGACCCAGTACTTC.

The rearrangement uses TRBV28 and TRBJ1-2; weak D call: TRBD1 (5 bases). V was shortened by 5 bases and J by 8 bases, with 18 bases between the two germline ends. The CDR3 covers 14 residues. Germline-derived CDR1 and CDR2 are MDHEN and SYDVKM. Written as DNA, the CDR3 is TGTGCCAGCAGTGAAGACCAAGGCGGGGGAGGCTACACCTTC. This gives the protein CASSEDQGGGGYTF.

This sequence joins TRBV6-6 and TRBJ2-3; no reliable D call. V was cut by 4 bases and J by 4 bases, with 12 bases left in between. Germline lookup yields CDR1 MNHNY and CDR2 SVGAGI (reference sequence). The CDR3 runs 14 residues. CDR3 nucleotide sequence: TGTGCCAGCAGTTCTCGCCGGGTGGCAGATACGCAGTATTTT. Its protein is CASSSRRVADTQYF.

V and J are TRBV2 and TRBJ2-6; D uncertain. The CDR3 extends over 14 amino acids. Deletions cut 4 bases from V and 1 base from J, with 5 bases between. Germline-derived CDR1 and CDR2 are SNHLY and FYNNEI. CDR3 region: CASSVGSGANVLTF. CDR3 DNA sequence: TGTGCCAGCAGTGTGGGATCTGGGGCCAACGTCCTGACTTTC.

The genes are TRBV20-1 and TRBJ1-1, with 9 bases that match TRBD1. Germline V lookup: CDR1 DFQATT, CDR2 SNEGSKA (reference sequence). There are 14 residues in the CDR3. V gave up 3 bases and J gave up 1 base; unmatched junction bases: 3. The CDR3 nucleotides are TGCAGTGCTAGGGGGGACAGGGCGAACACTGAAGCTTTCTTT. Translation: CSARGDRANTEAFF.

This chain connects TRBV5-4 to TRBJ2-1; 10 bases line up with TRBD1. V gave up 2 bases and J gave up 6 bases; unmatched junction bases: 8. CDR3 length equals 16 residues. CDR1 and CDR2 (germline): SGHNT, YYREEE (reference sequence). CDR3 sequence: CASSFGRGTGANEQFF. CDR3 DNA: TGTGCCAGCAGCTTTGGCCGAGGGACAGGGGCCAATGAGCAGTTCTTC.

This chain connects TRBV12-3 or TRBV12-4 to TRBJ1-6; D is possibly TRBD1 (5 bases). The CDR3 runs 13 residues. Deletions cut 6 bases from V and 8 bases from J, with 11 bases between. The CDR3 region has the DNA TGTGCCAGCAGCCAACAGGTAGATTCACCCCTCCACTTT. Its translation: CASSQQVDSPLHF.